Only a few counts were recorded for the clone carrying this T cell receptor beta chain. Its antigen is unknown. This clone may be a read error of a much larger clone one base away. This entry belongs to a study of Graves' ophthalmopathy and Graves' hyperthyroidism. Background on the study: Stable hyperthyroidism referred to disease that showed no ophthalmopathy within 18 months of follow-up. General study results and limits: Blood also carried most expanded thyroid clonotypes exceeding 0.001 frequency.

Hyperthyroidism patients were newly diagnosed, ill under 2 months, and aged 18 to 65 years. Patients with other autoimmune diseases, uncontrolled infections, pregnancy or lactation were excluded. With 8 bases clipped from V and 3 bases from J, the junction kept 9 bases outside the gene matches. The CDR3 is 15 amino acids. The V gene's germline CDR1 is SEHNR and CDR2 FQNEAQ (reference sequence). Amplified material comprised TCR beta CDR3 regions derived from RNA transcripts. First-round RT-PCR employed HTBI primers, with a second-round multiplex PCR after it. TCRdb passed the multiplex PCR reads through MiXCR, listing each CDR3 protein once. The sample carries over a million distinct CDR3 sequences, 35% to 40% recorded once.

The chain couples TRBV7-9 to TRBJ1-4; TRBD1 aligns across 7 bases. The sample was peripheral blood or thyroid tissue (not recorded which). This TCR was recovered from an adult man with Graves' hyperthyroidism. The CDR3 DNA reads TGTGCCAGCGGGTCGAGGGGGCTGCCTAATGAAAAACTGTTTTTT. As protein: CASGSRGLPNEKLFF.